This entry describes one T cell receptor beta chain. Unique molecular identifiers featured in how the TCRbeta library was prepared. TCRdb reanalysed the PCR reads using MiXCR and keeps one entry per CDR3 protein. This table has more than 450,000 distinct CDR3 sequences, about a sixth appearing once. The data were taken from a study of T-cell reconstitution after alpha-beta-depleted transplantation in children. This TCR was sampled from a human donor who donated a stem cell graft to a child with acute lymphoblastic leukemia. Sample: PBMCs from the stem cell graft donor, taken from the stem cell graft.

The CDR3, as DNA: TGTGCCAGCAGCTCTGGTGGACCACCTACGAACTATGGCTACACCTTC. Protein: CASSSGGPPTNYGYTF. The V gene is TRBV7-3, the J gene TRBJ1-2; D call uncertain. Per the germline V gene, CDR1 is SGHTA and CDR2 is FQGTGA. V was cut by 4 bases and J by 2 bases, with 17 bases left in between. This CDR3 contains 16 residues.